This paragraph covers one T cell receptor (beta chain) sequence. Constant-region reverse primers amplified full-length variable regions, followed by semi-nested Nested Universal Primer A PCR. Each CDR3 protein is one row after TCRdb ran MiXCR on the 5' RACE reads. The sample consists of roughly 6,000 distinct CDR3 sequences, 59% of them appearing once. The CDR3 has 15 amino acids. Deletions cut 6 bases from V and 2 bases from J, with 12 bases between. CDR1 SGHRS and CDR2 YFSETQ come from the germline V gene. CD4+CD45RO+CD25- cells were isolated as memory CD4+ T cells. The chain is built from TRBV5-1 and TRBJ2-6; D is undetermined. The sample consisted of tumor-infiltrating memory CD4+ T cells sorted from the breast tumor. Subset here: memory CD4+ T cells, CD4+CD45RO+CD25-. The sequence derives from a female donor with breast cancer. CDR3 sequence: CASTSSPAGANVLTF. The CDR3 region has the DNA TGCGCCAGCACCTCATCTCCGGCTGGGGCCAACGTCCTGACTTTC. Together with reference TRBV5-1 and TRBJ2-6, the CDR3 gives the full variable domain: KAGVTQTPRYLIKTRGQQVTLSCSPISGHRSVSWYQQTPGQGLQFLFEYFSETQRNKGNFPGRFSGRQFSNSRSEMNVSTLELGDSALYLCASTSSPAGANVLTFGAGSRLTVL.